This T cell receptor (beta chain) was identified during a study of cytomegalovirus exposure and HLA in healthy donors. V lost 4 bases and J lost 7, with 20 bases in between. The CDR3 loop spans 16 amino acids. The germline gives CDR1 SNHLY, CDR2 FYNNEI. Amplification used 60 Vbeta primers and 13 Jbeta primers. TCRdb keeps only in-frame clones here, not all; method: immunoSEQ multiplex PCR. The sample holds roughly 120,000 clones, roughly 85% seen once. What was sequenced was PBMCs. V is TRBV2 and J is TRBJ1-5; D is possibly TRBD1 (6 bases). The TCR comes from a man aged 30 to 45 in good health and CMV-seropositive. The CDR3 nucleotides are TGTGCCAGCAGTGTCCGGGGGGCGAGGCAAGGGCAGCCCCAGCATTTT. Translated: CASSVRGARQGQPQHF.